The present TCR beta chain was sequenced within a study of graft-versus-host responses after intestinal transplantation. Study summary: Every recipient underwent anti-thymocyte globulin induction, then tacrolimus and steroids for roughly three years.

Regarding this clone: Its specificity is unknown.

Using immunoSEQ multiplex PCR, the repertoire was profiled, and TCRdb retains in-frame clones only, with some absent. There are under 95,000 clones in the sample; roughly 80% occur only once, and about 0.8% lies in the top ten. Trimming stripped 6 bases from V and 2 bases from J, with 14 bases between. Per the germline V gene, CDR1 is MNHEY and CDR2 is SMNVEV (reference sequence). This CDR3 is 14 amino acids long. The rearrangement links TRBV27 to TRBJ2-7; D perhaps matches TRBD1 (6 bases). The sequence was obtained from a human donor who received an intestinal transplant. This sample comprised unstimulated CD4+ T cells sorted from spleen or lymph node cells, obtained before intestinal transplant. This CDR3 is CASRKDRNPYEQYF. For the CDR3, the DNA is TGTGCCAGCAGGAAGGACAGAAATCCCTACGAGCAGTACTTC.